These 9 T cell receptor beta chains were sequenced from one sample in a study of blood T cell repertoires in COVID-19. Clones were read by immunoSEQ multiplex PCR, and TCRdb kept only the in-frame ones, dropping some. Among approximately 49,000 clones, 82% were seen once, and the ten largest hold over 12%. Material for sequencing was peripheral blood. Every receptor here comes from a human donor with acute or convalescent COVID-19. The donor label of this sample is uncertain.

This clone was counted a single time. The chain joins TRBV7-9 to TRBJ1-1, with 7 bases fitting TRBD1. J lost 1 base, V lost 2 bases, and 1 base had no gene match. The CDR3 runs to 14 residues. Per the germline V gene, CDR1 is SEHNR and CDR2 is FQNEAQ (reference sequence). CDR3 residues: CASSLRQGNTEAFF. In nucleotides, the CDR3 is TGTGCCAGCAGCTTAAGACAGGGGAACACTGAAGCTTTCTTT.

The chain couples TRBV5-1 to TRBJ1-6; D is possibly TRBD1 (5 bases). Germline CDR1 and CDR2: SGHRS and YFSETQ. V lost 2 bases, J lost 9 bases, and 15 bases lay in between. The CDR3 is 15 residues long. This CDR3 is CASSLTAGGTSPLHF. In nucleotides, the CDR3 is TGCGCCAGCAGCTTAACAGCCGGCGGGACTTCACCCCTCCACTTT.

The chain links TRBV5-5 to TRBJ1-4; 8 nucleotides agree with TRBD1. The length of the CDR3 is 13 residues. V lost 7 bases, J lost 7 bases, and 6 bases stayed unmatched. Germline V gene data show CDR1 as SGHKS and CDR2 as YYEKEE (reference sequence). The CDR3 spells CASEGQGSEKLFF. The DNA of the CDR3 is TGTGCCAGCGAAGGACAGGGTTCTGAAAAACTGTTTTTT.

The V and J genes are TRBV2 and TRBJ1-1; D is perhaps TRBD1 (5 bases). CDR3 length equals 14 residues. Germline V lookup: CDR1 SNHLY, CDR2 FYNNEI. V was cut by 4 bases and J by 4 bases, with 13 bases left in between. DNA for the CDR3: TGTGCCAGCAGTGTGACAGCCACTACCACTGAAGCTTTCTTT. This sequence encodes CASSVTATTTEAFF. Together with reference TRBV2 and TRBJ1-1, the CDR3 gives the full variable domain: EPEVTQTPSHQVTQMGQEVILRCVPISNHLYFYWYRQILGQKVEFLVSFYNNEISEKSEIFDDQFSVERPDGSNFTLKIRSTKLEDSAMYFCASSVTATTTEAFFGQGTRLTVV.

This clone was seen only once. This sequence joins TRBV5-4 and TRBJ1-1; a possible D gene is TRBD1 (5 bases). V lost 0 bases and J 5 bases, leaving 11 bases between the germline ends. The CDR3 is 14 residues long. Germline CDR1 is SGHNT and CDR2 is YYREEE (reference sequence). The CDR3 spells CASSLAGRATEAFF. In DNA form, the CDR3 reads TGTGCCAGCAGCTTGGCCGGCAGGGCGACTGAAGCTTTCTTT.

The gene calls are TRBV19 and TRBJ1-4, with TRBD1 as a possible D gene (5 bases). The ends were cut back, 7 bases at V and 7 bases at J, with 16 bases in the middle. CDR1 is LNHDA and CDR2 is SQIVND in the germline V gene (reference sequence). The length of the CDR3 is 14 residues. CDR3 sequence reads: CASIDSRKREKLFF. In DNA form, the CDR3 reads TGTGCCAGTATTGACAGTCGGAAACGTGAAAAACTGTTTTTT.

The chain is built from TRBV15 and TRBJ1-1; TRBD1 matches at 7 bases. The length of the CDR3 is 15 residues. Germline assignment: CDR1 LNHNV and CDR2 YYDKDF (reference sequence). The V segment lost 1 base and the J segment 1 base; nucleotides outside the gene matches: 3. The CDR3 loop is CATSRGGTANTEAFF. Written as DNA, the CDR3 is TGTGCCACCAGCAGAGGGGGGACAGCGAACACTGAAGCTTTCTTT.

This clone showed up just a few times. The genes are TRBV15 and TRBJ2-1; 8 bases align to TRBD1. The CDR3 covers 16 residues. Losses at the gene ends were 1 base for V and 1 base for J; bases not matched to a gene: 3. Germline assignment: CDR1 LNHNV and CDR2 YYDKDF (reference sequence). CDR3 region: CATSRGGTGSYNEQFF. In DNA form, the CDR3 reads TGTGCCACCAGCAGAGGGGGGACAGGTTCCTACAATGAGCAGTTCTTC.

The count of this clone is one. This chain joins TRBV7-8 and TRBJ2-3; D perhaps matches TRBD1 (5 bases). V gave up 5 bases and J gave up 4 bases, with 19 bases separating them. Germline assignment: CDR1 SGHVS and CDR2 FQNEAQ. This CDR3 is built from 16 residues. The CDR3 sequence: CASSPTVNTRSDTQYF. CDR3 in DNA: TGTGCCAGCAGCCCGACAGTCAACACACGATCAGATACGCAGTATTTT. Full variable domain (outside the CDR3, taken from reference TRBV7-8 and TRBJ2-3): GAGVSQSPRYKVAKRGQDVALRCDPISGHVSLFWYQQALGQGPEFLTYFQNEAQLDKSGLPSDRFFAERPEGSVSTLKIQRTQQEDSAVYLCASSPTVNTRSDTQYFGPGTRLTVL.